This T cell receptor beta chain comes out of a study of OX40 agonist ivuxolimab in advanced cancers. General study findings and limits: Low clonal expansion, among the lowest seen, marked partial responders at 0.1-3.0 mg/kg. In general, CD8+ T cells held more expanded clones than CD4+ did, on average.

Profiled with immunoSEQ multiplex PCR; TCRdb holds only in-frame clones, not every one. This sample has roughly 69,000 clones, with about 87% found just once. The CDR3 is 14 amino acids. The V gene lost 3 bases and the J gene lost 0 bases, with 8 bases spanning the gap. Looked up from germline, CDR1 is SNHLY and CDR2 is FYNNEI. As for this clone: The antigen remains undetermined.

The clonotype comes from an adult with an advanced solid tumor such as melanoma, head and neck, liver or kidney cancer. The material was CD4+ or CD8+ T cells sorted from blood, obtained in a trial of the OX40 agonist ivuxolimab. The chain joins TRBV2 to TRBJ1-2; D is unresolved. The CDR3 region has the DNA TGTGCCAGCAGTGATGACGGGACTAACTATGGCTACACCTTC. Its protein is CASSDDGTNYGYTF.